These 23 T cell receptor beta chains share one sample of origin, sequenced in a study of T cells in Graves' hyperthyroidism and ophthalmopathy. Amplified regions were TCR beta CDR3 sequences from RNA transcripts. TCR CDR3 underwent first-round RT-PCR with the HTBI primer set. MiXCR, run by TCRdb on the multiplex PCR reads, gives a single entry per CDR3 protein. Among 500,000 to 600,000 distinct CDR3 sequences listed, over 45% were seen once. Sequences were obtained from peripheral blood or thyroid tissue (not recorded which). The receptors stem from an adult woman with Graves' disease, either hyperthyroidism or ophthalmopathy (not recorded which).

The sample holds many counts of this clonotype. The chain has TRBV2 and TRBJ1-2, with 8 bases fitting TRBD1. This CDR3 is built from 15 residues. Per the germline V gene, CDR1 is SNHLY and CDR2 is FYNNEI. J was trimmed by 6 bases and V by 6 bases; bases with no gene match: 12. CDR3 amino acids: CASRDREGNWDGYTF. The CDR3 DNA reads TGTGCCAGCAGGGACAGGGAAGGAAATTGGGATGGCTACACCTTC.

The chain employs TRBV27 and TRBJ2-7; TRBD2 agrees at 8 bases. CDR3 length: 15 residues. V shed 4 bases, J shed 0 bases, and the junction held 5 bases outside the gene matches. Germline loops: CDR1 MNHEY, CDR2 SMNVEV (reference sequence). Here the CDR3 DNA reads TGTGCCAGCAGTTACCGCGGGGGGAGCTCCTACGAGCAGTACTTC. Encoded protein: CASSYRGGSSYEQYF.

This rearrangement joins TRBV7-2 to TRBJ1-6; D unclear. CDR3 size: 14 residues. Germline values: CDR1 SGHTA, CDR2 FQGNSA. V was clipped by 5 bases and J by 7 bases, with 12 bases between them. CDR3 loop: CASSPSQPNSPLHF. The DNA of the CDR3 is TGTGCCAGCAGCCCTTCTCAGCCAAATTCACCCCTCCACTTT.

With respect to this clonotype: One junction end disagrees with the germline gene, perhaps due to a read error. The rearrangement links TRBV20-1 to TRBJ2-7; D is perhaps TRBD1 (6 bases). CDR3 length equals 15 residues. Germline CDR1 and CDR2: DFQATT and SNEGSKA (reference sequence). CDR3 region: CSARVRADRSYGQYF. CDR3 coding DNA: TGCAGTGCTAGAGTGAGGGCGGACAGATCCTACGGGCAGTACTTC.

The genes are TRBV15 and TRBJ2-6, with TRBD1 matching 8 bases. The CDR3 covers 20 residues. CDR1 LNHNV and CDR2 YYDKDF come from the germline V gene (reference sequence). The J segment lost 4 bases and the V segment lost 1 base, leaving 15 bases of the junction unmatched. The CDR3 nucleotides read TGTGCCACCAGCAGAGCGTTAGGACAGGGCTTCGCGGGAGGGGCCAACGTCCTGACTTTC. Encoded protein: CATSRALGQGFAGGANVLTF. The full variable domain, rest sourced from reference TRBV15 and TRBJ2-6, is DAMVIQNPRYQVTQFGKPVTLSCSQTLNHNVMYWYQQKSSQAPKLLFHYYDKDFNNEADTPDNFQSRRPNTSFCFLDIRSPGLGDTAMYLCATSRALGQGFAGGANVLTFGAGSRLTVL.

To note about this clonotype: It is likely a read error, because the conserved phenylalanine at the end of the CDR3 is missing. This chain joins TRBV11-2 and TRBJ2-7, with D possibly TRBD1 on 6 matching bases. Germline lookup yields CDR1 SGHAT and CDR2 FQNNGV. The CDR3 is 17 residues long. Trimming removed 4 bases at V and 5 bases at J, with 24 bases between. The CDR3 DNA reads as TGTGCCAGCAGCTGGGGTGTCGGGACAAGCGTATCCCACGAGCAGTACCTC. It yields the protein CASSWGVGTSVSHEQYL.

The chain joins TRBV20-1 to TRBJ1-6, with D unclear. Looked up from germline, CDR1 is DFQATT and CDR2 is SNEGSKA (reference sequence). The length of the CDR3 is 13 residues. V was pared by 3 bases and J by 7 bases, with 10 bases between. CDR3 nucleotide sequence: TGCAGTGCTAGGGGTTGGCAGAATTCACCCCTCCACTTT. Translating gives CSARGWQNSPLHF.

CDR3 amino acids: CASQDGRWETQYF. In nucleotides, the CDR3 is TGTGCCAGCCAAGATGGCAGATGGGAGACCCAGTACTTC. This chain joins TRBV10-3 and TRBJ2-5, with unresolved D. The CDR3 is 13 amino acids. Germline V CDR1 and CDR2: ENHRY, SYGVKD. V shed 10 bases and J shed 5 bases, with 17 bases lying between them.

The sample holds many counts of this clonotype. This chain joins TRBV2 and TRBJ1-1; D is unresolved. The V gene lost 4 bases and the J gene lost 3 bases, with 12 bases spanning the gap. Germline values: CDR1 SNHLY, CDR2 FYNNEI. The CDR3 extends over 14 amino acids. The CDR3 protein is CASSALAVDTEAFF. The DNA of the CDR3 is TGTGCCAGCAGTGCCCTCGCCGTGGACACTGAAGCTTTCTTT.

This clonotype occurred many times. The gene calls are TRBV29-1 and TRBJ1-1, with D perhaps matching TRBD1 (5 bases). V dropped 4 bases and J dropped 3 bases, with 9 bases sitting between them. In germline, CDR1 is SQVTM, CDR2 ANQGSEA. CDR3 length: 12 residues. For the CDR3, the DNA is TGCAGCGTTGCGGGGGGGGACACTGAAGCTTTCTTT. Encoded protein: CSVAGGDTEAFF. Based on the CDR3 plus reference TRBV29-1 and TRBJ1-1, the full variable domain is SAVISQKPSRDICQRGTSLTIQCQVDSQVTMMFWYRQQPGQSLTLIATANQGSEATYESGFVIDKFPISRPNLTFSTLTVSNMSPEDSSIYLCSVAGGDTEAFFGQGTRLTVV.

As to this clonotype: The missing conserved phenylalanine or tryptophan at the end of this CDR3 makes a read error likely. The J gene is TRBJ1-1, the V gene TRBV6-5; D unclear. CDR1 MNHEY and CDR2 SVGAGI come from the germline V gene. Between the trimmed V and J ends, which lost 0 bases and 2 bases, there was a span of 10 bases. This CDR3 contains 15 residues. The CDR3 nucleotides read TGTGCCAGCAGTTACTCGACACGCACAAACACTGAAGCTTTCCTT. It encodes CASSYSTRTNTEAFL.

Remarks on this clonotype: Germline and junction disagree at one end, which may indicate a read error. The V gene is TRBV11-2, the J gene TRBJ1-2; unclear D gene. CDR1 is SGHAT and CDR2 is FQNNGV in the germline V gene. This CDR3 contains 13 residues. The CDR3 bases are TGTGCCAGCAGCTTAAGAGTTGGCCAGCCAAGCGCCTTC. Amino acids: CASSLRVGQPSAF.

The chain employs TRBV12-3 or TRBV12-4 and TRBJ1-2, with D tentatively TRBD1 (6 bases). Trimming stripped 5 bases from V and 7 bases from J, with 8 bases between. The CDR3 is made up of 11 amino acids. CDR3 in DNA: TGTGCCAGCAGTAAGGGGGGTGGCTACACCTTC. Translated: CASSKGGGYTF.

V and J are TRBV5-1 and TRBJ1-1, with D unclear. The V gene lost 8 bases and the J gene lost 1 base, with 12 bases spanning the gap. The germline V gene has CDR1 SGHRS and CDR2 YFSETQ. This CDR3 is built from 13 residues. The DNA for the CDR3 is TGCGCCAGTAAGACGGAGCAGAACACTGAAGCTTTCTTT. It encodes CASKTEQNTEAFF. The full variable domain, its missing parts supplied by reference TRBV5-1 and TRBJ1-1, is KAGVTQTPRYLIKTRGQQVTLSCSPISGHRSVSWYQQTPGQGLQFLFEYFSETQRNKGNFPGRFSGRQFSNSRSEMNVSTLELGDSALYLCASKTEQNTEAFFGQGTRLTVV.

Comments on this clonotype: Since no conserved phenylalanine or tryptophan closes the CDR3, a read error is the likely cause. CDR3 in amino acids: CASSQVAFGGPNTEAFS. The DNA of the CDR3 is TGCGCCAGCAGCCAAGTAGCGTTCGGGGGGCCGAACACTGAAGCTTTCTCT. This rearrangement joins TRBV25-1 to TRBJ1-1, with D perhaps matching TRBD1 (6 bases). This CDR3 has 17 residues. CDR1 is MGHDK, CDR2 SYGVNS, per germline.

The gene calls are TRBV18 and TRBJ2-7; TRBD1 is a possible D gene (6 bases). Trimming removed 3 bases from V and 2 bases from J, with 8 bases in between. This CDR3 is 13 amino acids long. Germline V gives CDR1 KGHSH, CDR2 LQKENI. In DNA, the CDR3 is TGTGCCAGCTCACCGACAGGTCCCTACGAGCAGTACTTC. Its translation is CASSPTGPYEQYF. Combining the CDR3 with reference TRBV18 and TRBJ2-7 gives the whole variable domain NAGVMQNPRHLVRRRGQEARLRCSPMKGHSHVYWYRQLPEEGLKFMVYLQKENIIDESGMPKERFSAEFPKEGPSILRIQQVVRGDSAAYFCASSPTGPYEQYFGPGTRLTVT.

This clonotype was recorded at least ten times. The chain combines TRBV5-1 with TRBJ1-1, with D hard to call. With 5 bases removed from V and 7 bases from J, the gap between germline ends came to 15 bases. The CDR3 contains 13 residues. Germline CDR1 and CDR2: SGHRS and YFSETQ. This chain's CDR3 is CASRLTSPDEAFF. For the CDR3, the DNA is TGCGCCAGCAGGTTGACCTCTCCGGATGAAGCTTTCTTT.

CDR3 bases: TGTGCCAGCAGCCGAGGTGGGGGAAATTTATCCTATAATTCACCCCTCCACTTT. Its translation is CASSRGGGNLSYNSPLHF. V gene TRBV6-6 combines with J gene TRBJ1-6; the D gene is possibly TRBD1 (5 bases). Germline loops: CDR1 MNHNY, CDR2 SVGAGI (reference sequence). This CDR3 has 18 residues. V was cut by 6 bases and J by 1 base, with 19 bases left in between.

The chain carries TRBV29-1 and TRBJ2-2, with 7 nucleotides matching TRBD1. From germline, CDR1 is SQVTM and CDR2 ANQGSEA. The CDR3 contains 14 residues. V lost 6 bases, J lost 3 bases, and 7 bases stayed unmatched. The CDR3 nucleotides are TGCAGCGTACGAGACAGGGCAGACACCGGGGAGCTGTTTTTT. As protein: CSVRDRADTGELFF.

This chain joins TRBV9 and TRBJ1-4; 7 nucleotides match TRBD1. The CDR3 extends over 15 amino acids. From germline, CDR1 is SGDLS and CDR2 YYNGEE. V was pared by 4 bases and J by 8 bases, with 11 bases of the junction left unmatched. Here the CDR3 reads CASSPAGQWDEKLFF. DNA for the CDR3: TGTGCCAGCAGCCCGGCGGGACAGTGGGACGAAAAACTGTTTTTT. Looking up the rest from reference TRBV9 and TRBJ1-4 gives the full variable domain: DSGVTQTPKHLITATGQRVTLRCSPRSGDLSVYWYQQSLDQGLQFLIQYYNGEERAKGNILERFSAQQFPDLHSELNLSSLELGDSALYFCASSPAGQWDEKLFFGSGTQLSVL.

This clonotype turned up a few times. Here the CDR3 DNA reads TGTGCCACCAGTGGCATACGGCCGCACACCGGGGAGCTGTTTTTT. The encoded protein is CATSGIRPHTGELFF. The chain joins TRBV24-1 to TRBJ2-2; D uncertain. CDR1 is KGHDR and CDR2 is SFDVKD in the germline V gene. The CDR3 spans 15 residues. The ends were cut back, 5 bases at V and 3 bases at J, with 12 bases in the middle.

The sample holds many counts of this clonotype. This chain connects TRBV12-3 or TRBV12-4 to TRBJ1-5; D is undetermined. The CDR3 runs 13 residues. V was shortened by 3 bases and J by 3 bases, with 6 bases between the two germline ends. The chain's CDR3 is CASSFNNNQPQHF. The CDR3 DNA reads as TGTGCCAGCAGTTTCAACAACAATCAGCCCCAGCATTTT.

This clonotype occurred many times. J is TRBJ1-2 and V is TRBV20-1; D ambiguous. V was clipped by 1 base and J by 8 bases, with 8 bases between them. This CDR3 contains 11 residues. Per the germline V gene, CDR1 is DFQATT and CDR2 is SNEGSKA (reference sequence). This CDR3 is CSARAVPGYTF. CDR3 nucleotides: TGCAGTGCTAGAGCCGTGCCAGGCTACACCTTC.